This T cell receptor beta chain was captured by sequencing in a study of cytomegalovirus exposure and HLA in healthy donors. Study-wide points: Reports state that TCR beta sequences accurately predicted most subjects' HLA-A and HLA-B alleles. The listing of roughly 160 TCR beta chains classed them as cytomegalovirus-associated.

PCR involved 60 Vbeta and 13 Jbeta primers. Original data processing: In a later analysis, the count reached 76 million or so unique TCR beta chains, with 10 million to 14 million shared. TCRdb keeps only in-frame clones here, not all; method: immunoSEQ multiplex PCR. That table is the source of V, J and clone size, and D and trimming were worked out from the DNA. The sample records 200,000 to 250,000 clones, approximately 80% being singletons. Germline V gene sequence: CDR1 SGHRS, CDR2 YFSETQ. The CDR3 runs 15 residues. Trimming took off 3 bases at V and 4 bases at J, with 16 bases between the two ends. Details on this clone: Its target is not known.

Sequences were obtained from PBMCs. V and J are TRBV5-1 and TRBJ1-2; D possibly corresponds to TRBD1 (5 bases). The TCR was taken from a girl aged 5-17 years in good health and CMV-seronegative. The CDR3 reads CASSSMARAIYGYTF. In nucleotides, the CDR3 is TGCGCCAGCAGCTCGATGGCCAGGGCAATCTATGGCTACACCTTC.